This TCR beta chain originates from a study of CD8 T cells in Susac syndrome (dated by TCRdb to 2018 to 2020). About the study as a whole: The study used repertoire sequencing to test whether antigen drove CD8+ T cell activation and differentiation in Susac syndrome. Clonality of the CD8+ T cell repertoire was compared between about a dozen healthy donors, approximately 14 Susac syndrome patients and some 15 multiple sclerosis patients. The research as a whole found: The TCR sequencing and HLA analysis was acknowledged to have included a relatively small number of individuals.

RNA was extracted using the RNeasy kit, and about 0.45 to 1 microgram was reverse transcribed with random hexamers. The immunoSEQ multiplex PCR assay, covering 54 Vbeta and 13 Jbeta segments, was used to amplify TCR beta CDR3 regions. Bias from PCR amplification was corrected by using a synthetic template baseline for primer optimization and for computational correction. On the authors' methods: Only productive sequences were kept, with reads annotated to V, D and J genes according to IMGT and analyzed in immunoSEQ Analyzer. To calculate clonality, Shannon entropy was normalized by log2 of the number of productive unique sequences and then subtracted from one. For each patient and control, public and private clones were evaluated among the 100 most prevalent clones. Susac-specific clones were defined as absent from healthy and MS cohorts, 1052 published viral clones and other ImmuneACCESS disease sequences. TCRdb itself trimmed the public reads at Q25 with fastp, ran MiXCR and retained productive beta chains. Each CDR3 protein gets just one entry, which takes the most common genes and DNA from the rows behind it. In this record, the V and J calls reflect TCRdb's handling and not the investigators' own analysis. In this sample the table shows some 450,000 distinct CDR3 sequences, roughly 85% of which occur a single time. The ten largest clones capture approximately 0.12% of the sample.

Comment on this clonotype: Which antigen it targets is not known. Base qualities are not at hand, and no much larger clone is one base apart.

Peripheral blood CD8+ and CD4+ T cells from healthy donors, Susac syndrome patients and multiple sclerosis patients were profiled using high-throughput TCR beta sequencing. The multiple sclerosis controls were treatment-naive patients whose relapsing-remitting disease, either stable or active, fulfilled the revised McDonald criteria. CD8+ TEMRA cells were enriched by FACS, while bulk CD8+ and CD4+ T cells were purified by magnetic negative isolation. Blood was collected in EDTA tubes and processed within 24 hours, with PBMCs isolated through density gradient centrifugation. PBMCs intended for TCR sequencing were frozen in liquid nitrogen and were later thawed in a 37 degrees C water bath. The sorted or isolated CD4+, CD8+ and CD8+ TEMRA cells reached a purity of at least 90%. This TCR was sampled from a human donor with multiple sclerosis. Sequencing used CD8+ T cells from PBMCs.

The nucleotide sequence is given as TGTGCCAGCAGTTACTCGCTAGAGGGAGAAAGCACCGGGGAGCTGTTTTTT. This translates into CASSYSLEGESTGELFF. The chain links TRBV6-5 with TRBJ2-2; D gene: possibly TRBD2, on 5 matching bases. From its cysteine to its phenylalanine, the CDR3 spans 17 amino acids. Only the CDR3 portion is preserved as DNA: 51 bases, with reading frame beginning at the first base. V sheds 0 bases and J sheds 4 bases, leaving 15 bases between their ends. CDR1 MNHEY and CDR2 SVGAGI were looked up in the germline V gene.